The 29 T cell receptor beta chains in this list originate from one sample, sequenced in a study of type 1 and type 2 diabetes patients. Amplification started from genomic DNA. The TCR beta CDR3 region was amplified using 30 forward and 13 reverse primers. One entry per CDR3 protein results from TCRdb running MiXCR on the multiplex PCR reads. The data hold 250,000 to 300,000 distinct CDR3 sequences, with over 45% observed a single time. The sample consisted of peripheral blood mononuclear cells (PBMCs). These receptor sequences come from a man between 18 and 29 years old with type 2 diabetes.

J is TRBJ2-2 and V is TRBV7-9; 10 nucleotides match TRBD1. V lost 8 bases and J lost 5; bases outside the gene matches: 5. This CDR3 contains 14 residues. In germline, CDR1 is SEHNR, CDR2 FQNEAQ (reference sequence). The CDR3 is CASVGTGETGELFF. CDR3 coding DNA: TGTGCCAGCGTCGGGACAGGGGAAACCGGGGAGCTGTTTTTT. Complete variable domain (other parts from reference TRBV7-9 and TRBJ2-2): DTGVSQNPRHKITKRGQNVTFRCDPISEHNRLYWYRQTLGQGPEFLTYFQNEAQLEKSRLLSDRFSAERPKGSFSTLEIQRTEQGDSAMYLCASVGTGETGELFFGEGSRLTVL.

This clonotype was seen once. In DNA, the CDR3 is TGTGCCAGCAGCTTAGGGGACTACGGTGAGCAGTTCTTC. Amino acids: CASSLGDYGEQFF. V usage is TRBV7-6 and J usage is TRBJ2-1, with 7 positions matching TRBD2. CDR3 length: 13 residues. After removal of 1 base from V and 9 bases from J, the junction contained 3 bases not matched to a gene. Germline V gene lookup returns CDR1 SGHVS and CDR2 FNYEAQ. The whole variable domain, remainder taken from reference TRBV7-6 and TRBJ2-1, is GAGVSQSPRYKVTKRGQDVALRCDPISGHVSLYWYRQALGQGPEFLTYFNYEAQQDKSGLPNDRFSAERPEGSISTLTIQRTEQRDSAMYRCASSLGDYGEQFFGPGTRLTVL.

As regards this clonotype: A read error may produce the germline difference seen at one junction end. The chain carries TRBV19 and TRBJ1-1, with TRBD1 as a possible D gene (5 bases). Germline CDR1 and CDR2: LNHDA and SQIVND (reference sequence). This CDR3 region has 12 residues. The CDR3 DNA follows: TGTGCCAGTAGTGGTGGGGGGAAGGGTGCTCTCTTT. Amino acid sequence: CASSGGGKGALF. The variable domain in full, completed from reference TRBV19 and TRBJ1-1, reads DGGITQSPKYLFRKEGQNVTLSCEQNLNHDAMYWYRQDPGQGLRLIYYSQIVNDFQKGDIAEGYSVSREKKESFPLTVTSAQKNPTAFYLCASSGGGKGALFGQGTRLTVV.

Details on this clonotype: One end of the junction fails to match germline, which may point to a read error. The V call is TRBV9, the J call TRBJ2-5; 14 bases agree with TRBD2. Gene TRBJ2-1 matches the end of the DNA better, so the J call may be wrong. Germline V CDR1 and CDR2: SGDLS, YYNGEE. The CDR3 length is 15 residues. The CDR3 nucleotides are TGTACCAGCAGCCCCGGGACTAGCGGGAGCAATGAGCAGTTCTTC. It is translated as CTSSPGTSGSNEQFF.

Remarks on this clonotype: Being one base from a much bigger clone, this may be a read error. This chain uses TRBV2 with TRBJ2-2; 9 bases map to TRBD2. Germline V gene data show CDR1 as SNHLY and CDR2 as FYNNEI. The CDR3 contains 15 residues. The CDR3 DNA sequence: TGTACCAGCAGTGGAGGAATAGCGGGGGACGGGGAGCTGTTTTTT. This translates into CTSSGGIAGDGELFF.

This chain links TRBV30 with TRBJ2-2; 7 bases are a match to TRBD2. CDR1 and CDR2 from the germline V gene are GTSNPN and SVGIG (reference sequence). With V trimmed by 2 bases and J by 7 bases, 10 bases remained unmatched. The CDR3 spans 15 residues. The CDR3 nucleotides read TGTGCCTGGAGTAGCGGGGTTGTGGGCGTCGGGGAGCTGTTTTTT. Its translation is CAWSSGVVGVGELFF.

Points on this clonotype: One end of the junction varies from germline; a read error may be responsible. V and J are TRBV6-1 and TRBJ1-1; maybe TRBD1 (6 bases). The CDR3 is 14 amino acids. Germline V gives CDR1 MNHNS, CDR2 SASEGT. The CDR3 loop is CAISERQENTEAFF. CDR3 nucleotides: TGTGCCATCAGTGAGAGACAGGAGAACACTGAAGCTTTCTTT.

The V and J genes are TRBV20-1 and TRBJ2-7, with D tentatively TRBD1 (6 bases). Germline CDR1 DFQATT, CDR2 SNEGSKA (reference sequence). The CDR3 length is 13 residues. Between the trimmed V and J ends, which lost 4 bases and 5 bases, there was a span of 15 bases. CDR3: CSAKTGTPHEQYF. The CDR3 DNA reads as TGCAGTGCTAAAACCGGGACACCCCACGAGCAGTACTTC.

This clonotype appeared a single time. The gene calls are TRBV9 and TRBJ1-1, with 11 bases identical to TRBD1. The germline V gene has CDR1 SGDLS and CDR2 YYNGEE. Unmatched junction bases numbered 4, after V lost 2 bases and J lost 4 bases. This CDR3 spans 15 amino acids. The CDR3 protein is CASSVGTGGSTEAFF. CDR3 sequence (DNA): TGTGCCAGCAGCGTGGGGACAGGGGGTAGCACTGAAGCTTTCTTT.

This clonotype was counted only a few times. This chain links TRBV10-3 with TRBJ1-5; D call uncertain. V was pared by 0 bases and J by 1 base, with 1 base between. Germline V gene data show CDR1 as ENHRY and CDR2 as SYGVKD. The CDR3 loop spans 13 amino acids. The CDR3 spells CAISESSNQPQHF. Here the CDR3 DNA reads TGTGCCATCAGTGAGTCGAGCAATCAGCCCCAGCATTTT.

This clonotype has just a few counts. V is TRBV12-3 or TRBV12-4 and J is TRBJ1-2, with a tentative D call TRBD1 (5 bases). V dropped 6 bases and J dropped 4 bases, with 18 bases sitting between them. This CDR3 is 15 amino acids long. This CDR3 is CASSPTPTEFYGYTF. CDR3 DNA sequence: TGTGCCAGCAGCCCTACTCCGACAGAATTCTATGGCTACACCTTC.

This clonotype was detected only a few times. The chain has TRBV6-2 or TRBV6-3 and TRBJ2-1; D is undetermined. The CDR3 loop spans 16 amino acids. Germline V gene sequence: CDR1 MNHEY, CDR2 SVGEGT. The V end was cut by 0 bases, the J end by 5 bases, with 14 bases between. The CDR3 sequence is CASSYSSGSHNNEQFF. The CDR3 nucleotides read TGTGCCAGCAGTTACTCGTCCGGCTCGCACAACAATGAGCAGTTCTTC.

Only a few counts were recorded for this clonotype. This chain links TRBV7-6 with TRBJ2-1, with TRBD2 as a possible D gene (6 bases). Germline CDR1 is SGHVS and CDR2 is FNYEAQ. Trimming took off 0 bases at V and 6 bases at J, with 15 bases between the two ends. The CDR3 has 16 amino acids. The CDR3 DNA is TGTGCCAGCAGCTTAGCGATACGGCTAGCGAGCAATGAGCAGTTCTTC. Translation: CASSLAIRLASNEQFF.

This clonotype was seen more than once but under ten times. The rearrangement uses TRBV12-3 or TRBV12-4 and TRBJ1-6, with D tentatively TRBD1 (5 bases). The V gene lost 3 bases and the J gene lost 8 bases, with 8 bases spanning the gap. This CDR3 spans 13 amino acids. The CDR3 here is CASSLAGHSPLHF. As DNA, the CDR3 is TGTGCCAGCAGTTTGGCAGGGCATTCACCCCTCCACTTT.

The rearrangement links TRBV10-3 to TRBJ1-1; weak D call: TRBD1 (5 bases). Trimming removed 6 bases at V and 6 bases at J, with 14 bases between. The length of the CDR3 is 13 residues. Germline CDR1 ENHRY, CDR2 SYGVKD. CDR3 in DNA: TGTGCCATCAGAGGCAGGGAAGAAGCTGAAGCTTTCTTT. Encoded protein: CAIRGREEAEAFF.

The rearrangement links TRBV4-2 to TRBJ1-6; 8 nucleotides align to TRBD1. Germline CDR1 is LGHNA and CDR2 is YNFKEQ. The CDR3 is made up of 19 amino acids. Trimming removed 0 bases from V and 0 bases from J; junction bases left unmatched: 7. CDR3 sequence (DNA): TGTGCCAGCAGCCAAGAGAGGACAGGGACTAGCTCCTATAATTCACCCCTCCACTTT. Translating gives CASSQERTGTSSYNSPLHF.

This chain uses TRBV19 with TRBJ1-1; perhaps TRBD1 as D (5 bases). V was cut by 7 bases and J by 1 base, with 10 bases left in between. This CDR3 is built from 13 residues. CDR1 and CDR2 from the germline V gene are LNHDA and SQIVND (reference sequence). The CDR3 region is CASIGTWNTEAFF. In nucleotides, the CDR3 is TGTGCCAGTATCGGGACGTGGAACACTGAAGCTTTCTTT.

This clonotype has a handful of counts. The chain joins TRBV20-1 to TRBJ2-7, with 16 bases identical to TRBD2. The J call may be mistaken, given a closer DNA end match to TRBJ2-1. The germline gives CDR1 DFQATT, CDR2 SNEGSKA (reference sequence). This CDR3 spans 15 amino acids. CDR3 nucleotides: TGCAGTGCGAACCAGGGACTAGCGGGAGGGGGTGAGCAGTTCTTC. Its translation is CSANQGLAGGGEQFF.

The chain joins TRBV7-6 to TRBJ2-1, with 7 bases identical to TRBD1. The germline gives CDR1 SGHVS, CDR2 FNYEAQ. This CDR3 spans 15 amino acids. Losses at the gene ends were 5 bases for V and 6 bases for J; bases not matched to a gene: 10. The CDR3 sequence: CASSTDRVSVNEQFF. The CDR3, as DNA: TGTGCCAGCAGCACCGACAGGGTTTCTGTCAATGAGCAGTTCTTC. The full variable domain, in which reference TRBV7-6 and TRBJ2-1 provide the parts outside the CDR3, is GAGVSQSPRYKVTKRGQDVALRCDPISGHVSLYWYRQALGQGPEFLTYFNYEAQQDKSGLPNDRFSAERPEGSISTLTIQRTEQRDSAMYRCASSTDRVSVNEQFFGPGTRLTVL.

CDR3: CASSEDRLNTEAFF. CDR3 sequence (DNA): TGTGCCAGCAGTGAGGACAGGTTGAACACTGAAGCTTTCTTT. V gene TRBV12-3 or TRBV12-4 combines with J gene TRBJ1-1; 7 nucleotides line up with TRBD1. After removal of 5 bases from V and 0 bases from J, the junction contained 3 bases not matched to a gene. The CDR3 has 14 residues.

The sample holds a few counts of this clonotype. CDR3: CASSYSDSYEQYF. The CDR3 coding sequence is TGTGCCAGCAGTTATTCAGACTCCTACGAGCAGTACTTC. The chain combines TRBV27 with TRBJ2-7, with unresolved D. This CDR3 region has 13 residues. Trimming took 4 bases from V and 0 from J, leaving 7 bases between them. The germline V gene encodes CDR1 MNHEY and CDR2 SMNVEV (reference sequence).

This clonotype turned up a few times. The CDR3 sequence is CASSSRPPTQPGAFF. The DNA of the CDR3 is TGTGCCAGCAGCTCAAGGCCCCCGACGCAACCCGGGGCTTTCTTT. The chain carries TRBV7-8 and TRBJ1-1; no definite D call. Looked up from germline, CDR1 is SGHVS and CDR2 is FQNEAQ. The CDR3 is 15 residues long. V was trimmed by 4 bases and J by 11 bases, leaving 23 bases between them.

The chain recombines TRBV12-3 or TRBV12-4 with TRBJ2-5; 8 bases map to TRBD1. J lost 4 bases, V lost 6 bases, and 10 bases had no gene match. The CDR3 extends over 15 amino acids. This CDR3 reads CASSVYDRGGETQYF. The CDR3 DNA is TGTGCCAGCAGCGTGTACGACAGGGGTGGAGAGACCCAGTACTTC.

This rearrangement joins TRBV6-6 to TRBJ2-2; D call uncertain. With 3 bases removed from V and 2 bases from J, the gap between germline ends came to 13 bases. Germline-derived CDR1 and CDR2 are MNHNY and SVGAGI (reference sequence). This CDR3 comprises 16 residues. CDR3 DNA sequence: TGTGCCAGCAGTTATGGAAAGGCGACTAACACCGGGGAGCTGTTTTTT. Protein: CASSYGKATNTGELFF.

This chain links TRBV19 with TRBJ2-7, with D unresolved. The germline CDR1 and CDR2 sequences are LNHDA and SQIVND (reference sequence). The ends were cut back, 5 bases at V and 3 bases at J, with 14 bases in the middle. This CDR3 has 14 residues. Here the CDR3 DNA reads TGTGCCAGTAGTTCAGAAGTCACTGGCTACGAGCAGTACTTC. Translation: CASSSEVTGYEQYF. Full variable domain (rest looked up from reference TRBV19 and TRBJ2-7): DGGITQSPKYLFRKEGQNVTLSCEQNLNHDAMYWYRQDPGQGLRLIYYSQIVNDFQKGDIAEGYSVSREKKESFPLTVTSAQKNPTAFYLCASSSEVTGYEQYFGPGTRLTVT.

This clonotype was found a few times. The J gene is TRBJ1-1, the V gene TRBV7-2, with TRBD1 identical over 7 bases. The V and J ends lost 5 bases and 3 bases, in that order; junction bases with no gene match: 6. Germline lookup yields CDR1 SGHTA and CDR2 FQGNSA. The CDR3 runs to 14 residues. The CDR3 sequence: CASSTDRAYTEAFF. CDR3 coding DNA: TGTGCCAGCAGCACCGACAGGGCTTACACTGAAGCTTTCTTT.

The V and J genes are TRBV20-1 and TRBJ2-7; the match to TRBD2 covers 9 bases. The CDR3 spans 13 residues. Losses at the gene ends were 6 bases for V and 3 bases for J; bases not matched to a gene: 6. Germline-derived CDR1 and CDR2 are DFQATT and SNEGSKA (reference sequence). DNA of the CDR3: TGCAGTGCAGGGTTAGCGGGAGTCTACGAGCAGTACTTC. The encoded protein is CSAGLAGVYEQYF.

The rearrangement joins TRBV20-1 to TRBJ1-2, with D unclear. CDR1 is DFQATT and CDR2 is SNEGSKA in the germline V gene (reference sequence). The CDR3 loop spans 12 amino acids. Between the trimmed V and J ends, which lost 4 bases and 5 bases, there was a span of 11 bases. The CDR3 coding sequence is TGCAGTGCTATTGACGGAGAGTATGGCTACACCTTC. Translating gives CSAIDGEYGYTF.

The chain carries TRBV2 and TRBJ2-7; D is unclear. The V and J ends lost 7 bases and 0 bases respectively, with 10 bases between them. The V gene's germline CDR1 is SNHLY and CDR2 FYNNEI. This CDR3 is 13 amino acids long. CDR3 amino acids: CASIVRSSYEQYF. The CDR3 DNA reads as TGTGCCAGCATTGTCAGGAGCTCCTACGAGCAGTACTTC.